These T cell receptor beta chains were read from a single sample in a study of blood T cell repertoires in COVID-19. Sequencing was performed with immunoSEQ multiplex PCR; in TCRdb, only in-frame clones are kept and a portion is missing. The table lists around 270,000 clones, around 83% of them singletons. Sequences were obtained from peripheral blood. Source of these receptors: a woman between 40 and 55 years old who had recovered from COVID-19. CDR3s leave out the opening cysteine and the closing phenylalanine or tryptophan. Fields, in order: CDR3 length, J gene, V gene, CDR3 protein.

cdr3_length: 14; j_call: TRBJ1-2; v_call: TRBV30; cdr3_aa: AWSVRGTGNFYGYT
cdr3_length: 12; j_call: TRBJ1-2; v_call: TRBV5-8; cdr3_aa: ASRIQGAGYGYT
cdr3_length: 13; j_call: TRBJ2-7; v_call: TRBV11-2; cdr3_aa: ASSLADRGSYEQY
cdr3_length: 9; j_call: TRBJ2-7; v_call: TRBV30; cdr3_aa: AWGATYEQY
cdr3_length: 10; j_call: TRBJ1-6; v_call: TRBV28; cdr3_aa: ASTGGNSPLH
cdr3_length: 13; j_call: TRBJ1-1; v_call: TRBV27; cdr3_aa: ASSLYGGMNTEAF
cdr3_length: 13; j_call: TRBJ2-1; v_call: TRBV10-1; cdr3_aa: ASSSDLSSYNEQF
cdr3_length: 11; j_call: TRBJ2-7; v_call: TRBV19; cdr3_aa: ASSPTGSYEQY
cdr3_length: 10; j_call: TRBJ1-5; v_call: TRBV28; cdr3_aa: ASTTGRQPQH
cdr3_length: 12; j_call: TRBJ1-3; v_call: TRBV5-4; cdr3_aa: ASSLYGSGNTIY
cdr3_length: 15; j_call: TRBJ1-5; v_call: TRBV5-1; cdr3_aa: ASSLFGQVSSNQPQH
cdr3_length: 14; j_call: TRBJ1-4; v_call: TRBV5-5; cdr3_aa: ASSYTGTRLNEKLF
cdr3_length: 17; j_call: TRBJ2-2; v_call: TRBV10-3; cdr3_aa: AISESTYTGSGNTGELF
cdr3_length: 12; j_call: TRBJ2-5; v_call: TRBV6-5; cdr3_aa: ASTSMAGGETQY
cdr3_length: 12; j_call: TRBJ2-7; v_call: TRBV28; cdr3_aa: ASRPASGDLEQY
cdr3_length: 9; j_call: TRBJ1-6; v_call: TRBV10-2; cdr3_aa: ATAYNSPLH
cdr3_length: 12; j_call: TRBJ1-2; v_call: TRBV7-9; cdr3_aa: ASSWVTGNDGYT
cdr3_length: 12; j_call: TRBJ1-1; v_call: TRBV15; cdr3_aa: ATSRVLRETEAF
cdr3_length: 13; j_call: TRBJ2-2; v_call: TRBV28; cdr3_aa: ASSNAGLRSGELF
cdr3_length: 11; j_call: TRBJ2-5; v_call: TRBV4-1; cdr3_aa: ASSHRSGETQY
cdr3_length: 14; j_call: TRBJ2-1; v_call: TRBV5-5; cdr3_aa: ASSPLTGGSYNEQF
cdr3_length: 14; j_call: TRBJ2-4; v_call: TRBV18; cdr3_aa: ASSPLQGADQNIQY
cdr3_length: 14; j_call: TRBJ2-7; v_call: TRBV9; cdr3_aa: ASSIHSGTGVGEQY
cdr3_length: 14; j_call: TRBJ1-2; v_call: TRBV24-1; cdr3_aa: ATSTGNDGFDYGYT
cdr3_length: 14; j_call: TRBJ1-3; v_call: TRBV5-4; cdr3_aa: ASSPGQTSGGNTIY
cdr3_length: 11; j_call: TRBJ1-1; v_call: TRBV5-6; cdr3_aa: ASSFYMNTEAF
cdr3_length: 15; j_call: TRBJ1-1; v_call: TRBV5-4; cdr3_aa: ASSSGQGADLNTEAF
cdr3_length: 13; j_call: TRBJ2-1; v_call: TRBV5-1; cdr3_aa: ASSLTSGGPGEQF
cdr3_length: 12; j_call: TRBJ2-5; v_call: TRBV5-4; cdr3_aa: ASSKDSYQETQY
cdr3_length: 14; j_call: TRBJ1-3; v_call: TRBV5-1; cdr3_aa: ASSLVGTTGQGTIY
cdr3_length: 14; j_call: TRBJ2-7; v_call: TRBV7-2; cdr3_aa: ASSSNRRRGPHEQY
cdr3_length: 12; j_call: TRBJ2-5; v_call: TRBV7-2; cdr3_aa: ASSFGGGSETQY
cdr3_length: 13; j_call: TRBJ2-7; v_call: TRBV6-1; cdr3_aa: ASSEGVGSYYEQY
cdr3_length: 13; j_call: TRBJ2-1; v_call: TRBV11-2; cdr3_aa: ASSLVSGGYNEQF
cdr3_length: 11; j_call: TRBJ1-1; v_call: TRBV9; cdr3_aa: ASSPQASLEAF
cdr3_length: 10; j_call: TRBJ2-2; v_call: TRBV2; cdr3_aa: ASNRVTGELF
cdr3_length: 13; j_call: TRBJ2-2; v_call: TRBV29-1; cdr3_aa: SVEARGRGTGELF